This TCR beta chain is drawn from a study of CD8 T cells in Susac syndrome. It was with random hexamers that about 0.45 to 1 ug RNA was reverse transcribed. TCRdb processed the immunoSEQ multiplex PCR reads anew with MiXCR; each CDR3 protein has one entry. Here the sample spans approximately 120,000 distinct CDR3 sequences, more than 90% being singletons. The study sequenced TCR beta in blood CD8+ and CD4+ T cells. The study used healthy donors as controls matched for age and sex. The CDR3 is 17 residues long. Germline lookup yields CDR1 MNHNS and CDR2 SASEGT. Trimming shortened V by 7 bases and J by 1 base, and 23 bases separated the two germline ends.

V usage is TRBV6-1 and J usage is TRBJ2-7; no definite D call. The sequenced sample was CD4+ T cells from PBMCs. The receptor was isolated from a human donor in good health. The CDR3 sequence is CASNPAVGDGLSYEQYF. The CDR3 region has the DNA TGTGCCAGCAATCCCGCCGTGGGTGACGGTCTTTCCTACGAGCAGTACTTC.